This T cell receptor (beta chain) is from a study of cytomegalovirus exposure and HLA in healthy donors. A multiplex PCR was run with 60 Vbeta primers and 13 Jbeta primers. Sequenced by immunoSEQ multiplex PCR; TCRdb stores in-frame clones only, minus some. The sample carries about 140,000 clones, approximately 82% recorded once. Trimming stripped 3 bases from V and 0 bases from J, with 17 bases between. The CDR3 covers 17 residues. Germline V gives CDR1 KGHSH, CDR2 LQKENI. This clone was seen more than once but under ten times. This chain joins TRBV18 and TRBJ1-2; D gene uncertain. The sequence derives from a woman aged 40 to 50 in good health and CMV-seronegative. Material: PBMCs. CDR3 region: CASSPIAGEEANYGYTF. Written as DNA, the CDR3 is TGTGCCAGCTCACCGATCGCTGGGGAGGAAGCTAACTATGGCTACACCTTC.